This paragraph reports one T cell receptor beta chain. Only a few counts were recorded for this clonotype. Its antigen is not yet known. No base qualities exist here, and no much larger clone lies one base off it. The data are from a study of T cell repertoires in cytomegalovirus infection (dated by TCRdb to between 2018 and 2020). About the study as a whole: Donor HLA type was relevant to the analysis, as public TCR beta signatures indicated carriage of CMV infection together with the matching HLA type.

The CDR3 spans 13 residues, from the cysteine through the phenylalanine. Solely the CDR3 DNA is kept, with 39 bases framed from the first base. V has 6 bases trimmed and J has 2 bases trimmed; junction bases matching no gene number 4. Sequences SQVTM (CDR1) and ANQGSEA (CDR2) are obtained from the germline V gene. What the work shows at the level of the full study, not this receptor alone: In both this cohort and an independent cohort of 350 to 400 donors, the cumulative frequency of public TCR beta family members distinguished carriers of CMV infection plus the relevant HLA type. The ex vivo response was dominated by HLA-C-restricted CMV-specific TCR beta clonotypes, and the single most frequent clonotype in two of eight donors was supplied by these HLA-C-restricted clonotypes.

The sample was run on an Illumina HiSeq 1500. TCRdb passed the public sequencing reads through fastp at Q25 and MiXCR, retaining productive beta sequences. Entries are consolidated by CDR3 protein sequence, retaining the most common genes and DNA. This sample lists fewer than 200,000 distinct CDR3 sequences; about 15% were detected once. More than 20% of the sample belongs to the ten largest clones. The chain is assembled from TRBV29-1 and TRBJ1-5, with 7 bases matching TRBD1. Sequencing used PBMCs. This TCR was sampled from a human donor in good health (CMV status not recorded). Some clones in this sample may be carry-over from other donors' samples. Here the CDR3 is given as CSVSGTGNQPQHF. The DNA is as follows: TGCAGCGTCTCTGGGACAGGCAATCAGCCCCAGCATTTT.